Shown below are 3 T cell receptor beta chains from a single sample sequenced in a study of blood T cell repertoires in COVID-19. The assay was immunoSEQ multiplex PCR, and TCRdb's table has in-frame clones only and misses some. In the table there are 230,000 or so clones, roughly 90% of which are singletons. Sequenced: PBMCs or T cells enriched from blood (not recorded which). The receptors stem from a woman aged 35 to 49 with acute COVID-19.

The chain couples TRBV12-3 or TRBV12-4 to TRBJ1-2, with unresolved D. CDR3 length equals 12 residues. V lost 3 bases, J lost 4 bases, and 6 bases lay in between. The CDR3 DNA is TGTGCCAGCAGTTTTGGAGGCTATGGCTACACCTTC. Protein: CASSFGGYGYTF.

The chain employs TRBV28 and TRBJ2-7; a possible D gene is TRBD1 (5 bases). CDR1 MDHEN and CDR2 SYDVKM come from the germline V gene. The length of the CDR3 is 13 residues. V dropped 6 bases and J dropped 4 bases, with 13 bases sitting between them. The CDR3 DNA is TGTGCCAGCAGCCCAGACAGAGAATACGAGCAGTACTTC. As protein: CASSPDREYEQYF.

This rearrangement joins TRBV2 to TRBJ1-2; D gene unclear. CDR1 and CDR2 (germline): SNHLY, FYNNEI. CDR3 length: 15 amino acids. Deletions cut 1 base from V and 4 bases from J, with 13 bases between. CDR3: CASSEEYGSFYGYTF. The CDR3 DNA sequence: TGTGCCAGCAGTGAAGAGTACGGTTCTTTCTATGGCTACACCTTC. Combining the CDR3 with reference TRBV2 and TRBJ1-2 gives the whole variable domain EPEVTQTPSHQVTQMGQEVILRCVPISNHLYFYWYRQILGQKVEFLVSFYNNEISEKSEIFDDQFSVERPDGSNFTLKIRSTKLEDSAMYFCASSEEYGSFYGYTFGSGTRLTVV.